Sequencing of this TCR beta chain was carried out in a study of beta chain features in type 1 diabetes. The wider study: Summed over all samples, the examined sorted cells came to 90 million to 120 million. Study results and limitations: Researchers could not determine here whether HLA type influences TCRB rearrangement. When Type 1 diabetes patients were examined, their TCRB CDR3s proved moderately but significantly shorter in all four CD4+ subsets.

This clone has only a few counts. Its specificity is not known. The entirety of the isolated RNA underwent reverse transcription, so expressed TCRB transcripts were sequenced. Profiling relied on immunoSEQ multiplex PCR, and the TCRdb table lists in-frame clones only, not all of them. This sample has approximately 160,000 clones; roughly 60% occur once, and the top ten carry 0.08% to 0.09%. The authors sorted CD4+ naive, central memory, regulatory and stem cell-like memory cells via CD45RO/CCR7/CD25/CD127/CD95/CD27. The sample consisted of naive CD4+ T cells from blood. This receptor was obtained from a man aged 25-45 years with type 1 diabetes.

In DNA form, the CDR3 reads TGTGCCAGCAGCCTCGTAAGGAGCTCCTACGAGCAGTACTTC. It is translated as CASSLVRSSYEQYF. The V gene is TRBV16, the J gene TRBJ2-7; no reliable D call. Germline CDR1 and CDR2: KGHSY and FQNENV. The CDR3 runs 14 residues. V was cut by 4 bases and J by 0 bases, with 10 bases left in between.